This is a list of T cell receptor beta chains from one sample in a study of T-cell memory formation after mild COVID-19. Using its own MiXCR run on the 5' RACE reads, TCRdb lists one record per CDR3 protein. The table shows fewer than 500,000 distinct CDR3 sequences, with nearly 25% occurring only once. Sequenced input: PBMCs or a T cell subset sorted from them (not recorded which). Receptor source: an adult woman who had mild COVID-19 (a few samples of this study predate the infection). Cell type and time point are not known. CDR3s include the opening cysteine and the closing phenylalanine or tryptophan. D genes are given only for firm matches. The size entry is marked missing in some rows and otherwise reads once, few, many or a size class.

TGTGCCAGCAGCCCTAGCGGTGGGGGCAAAGCGAACACCGGGGAGCTGTTTTTT,CASSPSGGGKANTGELFF,TRBV11-3,-,-,TRBJ2-2
TGCAGTGCTAGAGCTAGGACTAGCGGGACGAGATTCCCCTACAATGAGCAGTTCTTC,CSARARTSGTRFPYNEQFF,TRBV20-1,few,TRBD2,TRBJ2-1
TGTGCCAGCTCACCCCGACAGGGTGTCCGTGGCTACACCTTC,CASSPRQGVRGYTF,TRBV18,-,TRBD1,TRBJ1-2
TGCGCCAGCAAGGACTCGACAGGCCAGGGGTCCTACGAGCAGTACTTC,CASKDSTGQGSYEQYF,TRBV5-1,-,-,TRBJ2-7
TGCGCCAGCAGCCAAGCCGTAGAAGGTAATCAGCCCCAGCATTTT,CASSQAVEGNQPQHF,TRBV4-1,-,-,TRBJ1-5
TGTGCCAGCAGCCTCGGACTAGCGGTTCAAGAGACCCAGTACTTC,CASSLGLAVQETQYF,TRBV7-8,-,TRBD2,TRBJ2-5
TGCAGCGTTGGTGCTCCCGCGAGTGGGACCGGGGAGCTGTTTTTT,CSVGAPASGTGELFF,TRBV29-1,-,-,TRBJ2-2
TGTGCCAGCAGCTTAGGACCCATTTCCTACGAGCAGTACTTC,CASSLGPISYEQYF,TRBV7-2,-,-,TRBJ2-7
TGTGCCAGCAGGGACAGGGAGATGTATGGCTACACCTTC,CASRDREMYGYTF,TRBV6-5,many,TRBD1,TRBJ1-2
TGCAGTGCGCCATCCAGGCTCACCGGGGAGCTGTTTTTT,CSAPSRLTGELFF,TRBV20-1,many,-,TRBJ2-2
TGTGCAAGCTCACCACAAACGGGACAGCTCCAAATTTCGTCTGGGGCCAACGTCCTGACTTTC,CASSPQTGQLQISSGANVLTF,TRBV18,-,TRBD1,TRBJ2-6
TGTGCCAGCAGCACGTCCGCGGCAGATACGCAGTATTTT,CASSTSAADTQYF,TRBV11-2,-,-,TRBJ2-3
TGCAGTGCTAGAGACTTAACGGTATACAATGAGCAGTTCTTC,CSARDLTVYNEQFF,TRBV20-1,-,-,TRBJ2-1
TGTGCCAGCAGCCAAGAATCCCTTTTGGAGAACACTGAAGCTTTCTTT,CASSQESLLENTEAFF,TRBV3-1,-,-,TRBJ1-1
TGTGCCAGCAGTGATCCGGGACTAGCATACTCCTACGAGCAGTACTTC,CASSDPGLAYSYEQYF,TRBV6-6,-,TRBD2,TRBJ2-7
TGTGCCAGCAGTCCCTACGACAGGGACGATTCGAAGCAGTACTTC,CASSPYDRDDSKQYF,TRBV28,few,TRBD1,TRBJ2-7
TGCAGTGCTGGGAGGGACAGTTCTGGAAACACTGAAGCTTTCTTT,CSAGRDSSGNTEAFF,TRBV20-1,-,TRBD1,TRBJ1-1
TGTGCCAGCAGTGAACAGGGTGATAGCAATCAGCCCCAGCATTTT,CASSEQGDSNQPQHF,TRBV12-3/TRBV12-4,-,-,TRBJ1-5
TGCAGTGCTAGTATTCGGGCGGACGGCTCCTACGAGCAGTACTTC,CSASIRADGSYEQYF,TRBV20-1,few,-,TRBJ2-7
TGTGCCAGCAGCTTCTTCGAAAACACTGAAGCTTTCTTT,CASSFFENTEAFF,TRBV11-2,few,-,TRBJ1-1
TGTGCCAGCAGTGGTGAAACTAGTGGTCGTTTCAATGAGCAGTTCTTC,CASSGETSGRFNEQFF,TRBV25-1,-,-,TRBJ2-1
TGTGCCAGCAGCTTAGGACAGTTACCTCAAGAGACCCAGTACTTC,CASSLGQLPQETQYF,TRBV7-9,-,-,TRBJ2-5
TGTGCCCCCAGTGCAGGGGGCACAGATACGCAGTATTTT,CAPSAGGTDTQYF,TRBV24-1,-,-,TRBJ2-3
TGTGCCAGCAGTGAAGAAAGGGTGCGGGGCTACACCTTC,CASSEERVRGYTF,TRBV25-1,few,-,TRBJ1-2
TGTGCCAGCAGCGTAGAGTTGTTCGGGGTTAGCACCGGGGAGCTGTTTTTT,CASSVELFGVSTGELFF,TRBV9,-,-,TRBJ2-2
TGTGCCACCAGTGTTTGGGAGGGAGCTGAAGCTTTCTTT,CATSVWEGAEAFF,TRBV24-1,-,-,TRBJ1-1
TGTGCCATCAGTGAGGGTCTCGGGGTCGATGAGCAGTTCTTC,CAISEGLGVDEQFF,TRBV10-3,-,-,TRBJ2-1
TGCAGCGTCGAGAGAGCGGGGTCCGGAGATACGCAGTATTTT,CSVERAGSGDTQYF,TRBV29-1,-,TRBD2,TRBJ2-3
TGCGCCAGCAGCTTACCGGGACTAGCGGGACCCACAGATACGCAGTATTTT,CASSLPGLAGPTDTQYF,TRBV5-1,-,TRBD2,TRBJ2-3
TGCGCCAGCAGCTTCGACGGACAGGGAGCAAATCAGCCCCAGCATTTT,CASSFDGQGANQPQHF,TRBV5-1,many,TRBD1,TRBJ1-5
TGTGCCAGCTCACCACCCCGACCCGGGGAGCTGTTTTTT,CASSPPRPGELFF,TRBV18,-,-,TRBJ2-2
TGTGCCAGCACCAACCGACTCCCGACAGGCCCATCAAGATACGAGCAGTACTTC,CASTNRLPTGPSRYEQYF,TRBV6-1,few,-,TRBJ2-7
TGCGCCAGCAGCCAGCCCGGTAGAATCCAAGAGACCCAGTACTTC,CASSQPGRIQETQYF,TRBV4-1,-,-,TRBJ2-5
TGTGCCAGTAGTTCCCGGGACAAACTCTACGAGCAGTACTTC,CASSSRDKLYEQYF,TRBV19,-,-,TRBJ2-7
TGCAGCGTTGAAAGGACAGGGGAACTTAGAGGCTACACCTTC,CSVERTGELRGYTF,TRBV29-1,-,TRBD1,TRBJ1-2
TGTGCCATCAGCCCCAGGGGGGGCGGCTTCTACGAGCAGTACTTC,CAISPRGGGFYEQYF,TRBV10-3,-,-,TRBJ2-7
TGCAGCGTTGAAGGGGTCTCTGGACAGGGGAATATCTACGAGCAGTACTTC,CSVEGVSGQGNIYEQYF,TRBV29-1,-,TRBD1,TRBJ2-7
TGTGCCAGCAGCTCCCGGACAGTGCGGGAGCAGTACTTC,CASSSRTVREQYF,TRBV5-8,-,-,TRBJ2-7
TGTGCCATCAGTGAGTCGGGGGGGCTGGGAGATACGCAGTATTTT,CAISESGGLGDTQYF,TRBV10-3,-,-,TRBJ2-3
TGTGCCAGCAGTTACGGAGCGGGGACCCAGTACTTC,CASSYGAGTQYF,TRBV6-5,few,-,TRBJ2-5
TGCAGTGCTAGATCGGCGTCCGGGAGTACCAGGGATACGCAGTATTTT,CSARSASGSTRDTQYF,TRBV20-1,few,-,TRBJ2-3
TGTGCCAGCAGTCAAGGACTAGCGGCCTCAGATACGCAGTATTTT,CASSQGLAASDTQYF,TRBV6-2/TRBV6-3,-,TRBD2,TRBJ2-3
TGCAGTGCTAGGCTAACGGGGACGCAGTATTTT,CSARLTGTQYF,TRBV20-1,-,-,TRBJ2-3
TGCAGTGCCCCGCGGGCAGGGAAGTACGAGCAGTACTTC,CSAPRAGKYEQYF,TRBV20-1,-,-,TRBJ2-7
TGTGCCAGCAGCTTGGAGGGTGGCCTCTATGGCTACACCTTC,CASSLEGGLYGYTF,TRBV5-4,few,-,TRBJ1-2
TGCAGCGTTGTAGACAGCTCCTACGAGCAGTACTTC,CSVVDSSYEQYF,TRBV29-1,few,-,TRBJ2-7
TGCGCCAGCAGCCAAGCTCCCTCTGCGGGAGCCTTTGCAGATACGCAGTATTTT,CASSQAPSAGAFADTQYF,TRBV4-3,-,TRBD2,TRBJ2-3
TGCGCCAGCAGCCAAGCGGTGGGCGGATCCTACGAGCAGTACTTC,CASSQAVGGSYEQYF,TRBV4-3,-,-,TRBJ2-7
TGTGCCAGCAGCTTCAGCGGGAGTAGCACCGGGGAGCTGTTTTTT,CASSFSGSSTGELFF,TRBV7-2,-,TRBD2,TRBJ2-2
TGTGCCAGCAGTTACGGAGCATTTACGGGAGACACCTACAATGAGCAGTTCTTC,CASSYGAFTGDTYNEQFF,TRBV6-5,-,-,TRBJ2-1
TGTGCCAGCAGCTTAGGGTATGGACAGGGAGGAGAGACCCAGTACTTC,CASSLGYGQGGETQYF,TRBV11-3,few,TRBD1,TRBJ2-5